The entry that follows covers one T cell receptor (beta chain) sequence. The antigen is unknown. The CDR3 totals 15 residues. V gave up 9 bases and J gave up 1 base, with 16 bases separating them. CDR1 is LGHNT, CDR2 FRNRAP, per germline. The protocol was immunoSEQ multiplex PCR, while the TCRdb copy is restricted to in-frame clones and leaves out a portion. The sample comprises approximately 170,000 clones, approximately 95% of which are singletons, and about 4.2% rests with the top ten. This specimen belongs to a study of T cell responses to AZD1222 COVID-19 vaccine. Study at large: Doses given second, at about 4 or about 12 weeks, were pooled.

General study findings and limits: The CD4 TCRs associated with vaccination extended across spike and predominated at 160-218 and 743-854.

The chain recombines TRBV12-5 with TRBJ2-1; D is perhaps TRBD1 (6 bases). Sequenced material: peripheral blood, taken on day 0 of AZD1222 vaccination. The receptor comes from an adult in good health. The CDR3 DNA sequence: TGTGCTAGCCGACCCCAGGGGCTATCCTACAATGAGCAGTTCTTC. Its protein is CASRPQGLSYNEQFF. Combining the CDR3 with reference TRBV12-5 and TRBJ2-1 gives the whole variable domain DARVTQTPRHKVTEMGQEVTMRCQPILGHNTVFWYRQTMMQGLELLAYFRNRAPLDDSGMPKDRFSAEMPDATLATLKIQPSEPRDSAVYFCASRPQGLSYNEQFFGPGTRLTVL.